What follows are 24 T cell receptor beta chains derived from one specimen sequenced in a study of cytomegalovirus exposure and HLA in healthy donors. With 60 Vbeta and 13 Jbeta primers, the PCR was carried out. Clones were sequenced by immunoSEQ multiplex PCR, and TCRdb holds only the in-frame ones, with some missing. The table has fewer than 250,000 clones, more than 60% seen once. The source material was PBMCs. The source of these receptors is a man aged 35 to 55 in good health and CMV-seronegative.

The chain joins TRBV7-3 to TRBJ2-7, with 9 bases identical to TRBD1. CDR1 is SGHTA, CDR2 FQGTGA, per germline. The CDR3 contains 12 residues. V gave up 4 bases and J gave up 7 bases; unmatched junction bases: 2. The CDR3 region has the DNA TGTGCCAGCAGCTCGGGACAGGGAGAGCAGTACTTC. Its protein is CASSSGQGEQYF.

This sequence joins TRBV7-6 and TRBJ1-2; TRBD1 aligns across 7 bases. Germline V gene lookup returns CDR1 SGHVS and CDR2 FNYEAQ. Trimming at V came to 4 bases and at J to 2 bases, leaving 10 bases not matched to a gene. There are 16 residues in the CDR3. The chain's CDR3 is CASSSGSGQNNYGYTF. CDR3 sequence (DNA): TGTGCCAGCAGCTCCGGATCGGGACAGAACAACTATGGCTACACCTTC.

The chain has TRBV5-6 and TRBJ2-3; the match to TRBD1 covers 7 bases. The CDR3 sequence is 18 residues long. V lost 5 bases, J lost 4 bases, and 19 bases stayed unmatched. Germline V gene sequence: CDR1 SGHDT, CDR2 YYEEEE. CDR3 region: CASRQGVLKEVRADTQYF. CDR3 DNA sequence: TGTGCCAGCAGGCAGGGGGTTCTCAAAGAGGTCAGGGCAGATACGCAGTATTTT.

The chain employs TRBV18 and TRBJ2-6; 8 bases match TRBD1. The germline V gene encodes CDR1 KGHSH and CDR2 LQKENI. CDR3 length equals 17 residues. The V gene end was trimmed by 3 bases and the J gene end by 0 bases; junction bases not matched to a gene: 4. The chain's CDR3 is CASSPGQVRSGANVLTF. CDR3 sequence (DNA): TGTGCCAGCTCACCGGGACAGGTGCGCTCTGGGGCCAACGTCCTGACTTTC.

The count of this clone is one. The chain uses TRBV5-8 and TRBJ2-1; TRBD2 matches at 9 bases. Per germline, CDR1 SGHTS and CDR2 YDEGEE. V shed 2 bases, J shed 4 bases, and the junction held 4 bases outside the gene matches. The CDR3 covers 15 residues. Here the CDR3 DNA reads TGTGCCAGCAGCTTCATGGCGGGGGGGTACAATGAGCAGTTCTTC. Translated: CASSFMAGGYNEQFF.

The chain is built from TRBV10-1 and TRBJ1-5; D possibly corresponds to TRBD1 (5 bases). V lost 8 bases and J 9 bases, leaving 17 bases between the germline ends. The CDR3 runs 13 residues. Germline V gene sequence: CDR1 WNHNN, CDR2 SYGVQD (reference sequence). The CDR3 region is CASARDPGGPQHF. DNA of the CDR3: TGCGCCAGCGCCCGGGACCCGGGGGGGCCCCAGCATTTT.

The table lists this clone with a few counts. This chain uses TRBV4-3 with TRBJ2-7; maybe TRBD1 (5 bases). CDR3 length equals 15 residues. Germline CDR1 is LGHNA and CDR2 is YSLEER. V was pared by 0 bases and J by 4 bases, with 13 bases between. CDR3 region: CASSQDQGRGYEQYF. CDR3 nucleotides: TGCGCCAGCAGCCAAGACCAGGGAAGGGGATACGAGCAGTACTTC.

This chain joins TRBV5-6 and TRBJ2-1, with TRBD1 identical over 8 bases. The CDR3 length is 14 residues. The germline gives CDR1 SGHDT, CDR2 YYEEEE. With 4 bases clipped from V and 7 bases from J, the junction kept 7 bases outside the gene matches. CDR3 region: CASSSGQGRNEQFF. In nucleotides, the CDR3 is TGTGCCAGCAGCAGCGGACAGGGCAGGAATGAGCAGTTCTTC.

The chain carries TRBV6-6 and TRBJ2-4; D possibly corresponds to TRBD1 (5 bases). Germline CDR1 MNHNY, CDR2 SVGAGI (reference sequence). CDR3 length equals 12 residues. The V end was cut by 6 bases, the J end by 4 bases, with 7 bases between. In DNA form, the CDR3 reads TGTGCCAGCAGCCCAGGGAAAAACATTCAGTACTTC. The encoded protein is CASSPGKNIQYF.

J is TRBJ1-1 and V is TRBV27; a weak D match, TRBD1 (6 bases). Trimming removed 6 bases from V and 2 bases from J, with 16 bases in between. This CDR3 spans 15 amino acids. The germline V gene encodes CDR1 MNHEY and CDR2 SMNVEV (reference sequence). As DNA, the CDR3 is TGTGCCAGCAGCCAATTGGGGGCCCTCAACACTGAAGCTTTCTTT. It translates to CASSQLGALNTEAFF.

This chain links TRBV7-8 with TRBJ1-4; D is unclear. Germline CDR1 and CDR2: SGHVS and FQNEAQ. The CDR3 has 15 amino acids. Trimming cost V 5 bases and J 4 bases, with 14 bases left between them. The CDR3 nucleotides are TGTGCCAGCAGCCGGCGCAGCGCCTTTAATGAAAAACTGTTTTTT. The encoded protein is CASSRRSAFNEKLFF.

Only a few counts were recorded for this clone. This chain uses TRBV19 with TRBJ2-7; the D is unclear. Germline V gene sequence: CDR1 LNHDA, CDR2 SQIVND (reference sequence). There are 12 residues in the CDR3. Trimming removed 5 bases at V and 0 bases at J, with 5 bases between. The CDR3 here is CASSESSYEQYF. DNA of the CDR3: TGTGCCAGTAGTGAGAGCTCCTACGAGCAGTACTTC.

The J gene is TRBJ1-6, the V gene TRBV6-5, with 7 nucleotides matching TRBD1. CDR1 MNHEY and CDR2 SVGAGI come from the germline V gene. Trimming removed 4 bases from V and 6 bases from J; junction bases left unmatched: 9. This CDR3 is 16 amino acids long. This chain's CDR3 is CASSLTGWQSNSPLHF. Written as DNA, the CDR3 is TGTGCCAGCAGTTTGACAGGGTGGCAGTCTAATTCACCCCTCCACTTT.

V gene TRBV29-1 combines with J gene TRBJ1-2; D call uncertain. Germline assignment: CDR1 SQVTM and CDR2 ANQGSEA. Trimming removed 5 bases from V and 3 bases from J, with 13 bases in between. The CDR3 covers 13 residues. CDR3 sequence (DNA): TGCAGCGTTTTCCGGGAATCGGACTATGGCTACACCTTC. Translation gives CSVFRESDYGYTF. Together with reference TRBV29-1 and TRBJ1-2, the CDR3 gives the full variable domain: SAVISQKPSRDICQRGTSLTIQCQVDSQVTMMFWYRQQPGQSLTLIATANQGSEATYESGFVIDKFPISRPNLTFSTLTVSNMSPEDSSIYLCSVFRESDYGYTFGSGTRLTVV.

The chain carries TRBV5-6 and TRBJ2-7; D is uncertain. Germline V gives CDR1 SGHDT, CDR2 YYEEEE. The length of the CDR3 is 15 residues. Trimming left V 3 bases short and J 3 bases short, with 16 bases between. CDR3 sequence (DNA): TGTGCCAGCAGCTCCGGAGAGACTCCTTTCTACGAGCAGTACTTC. The encoded protein is CASSSGETPFYEQYF. Full variable domain (missing parts from reference TRBV5-6 and TRBJ2-7): DAGVTQSPTHLIKTRGQQVTLRCSPKSGHDTVSWYQQALGQGPQFIFQYYEEEERQRGNFPDRFSGHQFPNYSSELNVNALLLGDSALYLCASSSGETPFYEQYFGPGTRLTVT.

This clone has just a few counts. CDR3 DNA: TGTGCCAGCAGCTATCAACCGGGACAGCCTGGAGAGACCCAGTACTTC. Translation gives CASSYQPGQPGETQYF. The rearrangement uses TRBV11-2 and TRBJ2-5; TRBD1 aligns across 7 bases. CDR1 and CDR2 from the germline V gene are SGHAT and FQNNGV. The trim removed 4 bases at V and 4 bases at J, leaving 12 bases unmatched. This CDR3 is built from 16 residues. Drawing the rest from reference TRBV11-2 and TRBJ2-5, the complete variable domain is EAGVAQSPRYKIIEKRQSVAFWCNPISGHATLYWYQQILGQGPKLLIQFQNNGVVDDSQLPKDRFSAERLKGVDSTLKIQPAKLEDSAVYLCASSYQPGQPGETQYFGPGTRLLVL.

This clone was detected once. The chain is built from TRBV29-1 and TRBJ2-3, with 10 nucleotides matching TRBD2. The CDR3 runs 14 residues. CDR1 SQVTM and CDR2 ANQGSEA come from the germline V gene. J gave up 2 bases and V 5 bases, and 4 bases lay outside the gene matches. The CDR3 DNA follows: TGCAGCGTTAAAGCGGGGGGGACCACAGATACGCAGTATTTT. Amino acids: CSVKAGGTTDTQYF.

The gene calls are TRBV6-5 and TRBJ2-7; D may be TRBD1 (5 bases). From germline, CDR1 is MNHEY and CDR2 SVGAGI. The germline V and J ends were trimmed by 3 bases and 6 bases, with 21 bases remaining between them. This CDR3 has 16 amino acids. The CDR3 DNA sequence: TGTGCCAGCAGTTATTTTCGGGCCTACAAAGGGGTCGAGCAGTACTTC. Protein sequence: CASSYFRAYKGVEQYF.

The chain is built from TRBV5-4 and TRBJ2-7, with a tentative D call TRBD1 (5 bases). The CDR3 runs 14 residues. Germline assignment: CDR1 SGHNT and CDR2 YYREEE (reference sequence). V lost 4 bases and J lost 2, with 13 bases in between. In nucleotides, the CDR3 is TGTGCCAGCAGCAGGGCAGGGCTCGCCTACGAGCAGTACTTC. This translates into CASSRAGLAYEQYF.

This clone was counted a single time. The V call is TRBV7-2, the J call TRBJ2-5; tentative D call: TRBD2 (7 bases). CDR3 length equals 15 residues. The germline V gene has CDR1 SGHTA and CDR2 FQGNSA. The V and J ends lost 5 bases and 5 bases respectively, with 18 bases between them. CDR3: CASSLRGGGVETQYF. The DNA of the CDR3 is TGTGCCAGCAGCCTTCGGGGAGGGGGGGTGGAGACCCAGTACTTC.

A single count supports this clone. The chain uses TRBV28 and TRBJ1-2; 8 bases agree with TRBD1. The CDR3 consists of 13 residues. V gave up 6 bases and J gave up 6 bases; unmatched junction bases: 6. The germline V gene encodes CDR1 MDHEN and CDR2 SYDVKM. In nucleotides, the CDR3 is TGTGCCAGCAGCCGAATGACAGGGGATGGCTACACCTTC. Translation: CASSRMTGDGYTF.

The sample holds one count of this clone. V gene TRBV25-1 combines with J gene TRBJ2-5, with 9 nucleotides matching TRBD1. The end of the DNA aligns better with TRBJ2-7, so the J call may be wrong. The CDR3 has 16 amino acids. Germline values: CDR1 MGHDK, CDR2 SYGVNS. CDR3 DNA: TGTGCCAGCAGTAATCCACAGGGGGCGAAGTCCTACGAGCAGTACTTC. Translating it yields CASSNPQGAKSYEQYF.

The rearrangement joins TRBV28 to TRBJ1-5, with D possibly matching TRBD1 (5 bases). V was shortened by 10 bases and J by 15 bases, with 19 bases between the two germline ends. Germline loops: CDR1 MDHEN, CDR2 SYDVKM. The CDR3 length is 11 residues. CDR3 residues: CATYERGLLHF. CDR3 nucleotide sequence: TGTGCCACGTACGAAAGGGGCTTGTTGCATTTT. Filled out from reference TRBV28 and TRBJ1-5, the complete variable domain reads DVKVTQSSRYLVKRTGEKVFLECVQDMDHENMFWYRQDPGLGLRLIYFSYDVKMKEKGDIPEGYSVSREKKERFSLILESASTNQTSMYLCATYERGLLHFGDGTRLSIL.

The chain carries TRBV9 and TRBJ1-1, with D unclear. Germline lookup yields CDR1 SGDLS and CDR2 YYNGEE. Trimming took 4 bases from V and 6 from J, leaving 10 bases between them. The CDR3 is 12 residues long. The CDR3: CASSPDRAEAFF. The CDR3 bases are TGTGCCAGCAGCCCCGATCGGGCTGAAGCTTTCTTT. Using reference TRBV9 and TRBJ1-1 for the parts outside the CDR3, the full variable domain is DSGVTQTPKHLITATGQRVTLRCSPRSGDLSVYWYQQSLDQGLQFLIQYYNGEERAKGNILERFSAQQFPDLHSELNLSSLELGDSALYFCASSPDRAEAFFGQGTRLTVV.